Each of the 15 T cell receptor beta chains below was sequenced from the same sample in a study of cytomegalovirus exposure and HLA in healthy donors. This PCR relied on a set of 60 Vbeta primers and 13 Jbeta primers. Using immunoSEQ multiplex PCR, the repertoire was profiled, and TCRdb retains in-frame clones only, with some absent. Of 130,000 or so clones in the sample, around 82% were seen once. The sequencing sample was made of PBMCs. Receptors were obtained from a young man in good health and CMV-seropositive.

The CDR3 protein is CASSTSADTEAFF. The CDR3 nucleotides are TGTGCCAGCAGTACCTCCGCGGACACTGAAGCTTTCTTT. V gene TRBV25-1 combines with J gene TRBJ1-1, with D hard to call. V was cut by 5 bases and J by 3 bases, with 10 bases left in between. There are 13 residues in the CDR3. Germline loops: CDR1 MGHDK, CDR2 SYGVNS. The whole variable domain, filled in from reference TRBV25-1 and TRBJ1-1, reads EADIYQTPRYLVIGTGKKITLECSQTMGHDKMYWYQQDPGMELHLIHYSYGVNSTEKGDLSSESTVSRIRTEHFPLTLESARPSHTSQYLCASSTSADTEAFFGQGTRLTVV.

V usage is TRBV11-2 and J usage is TRBJ2-5; 10 bases are shared with TRBD2. The V and J ends lost 5 bases and 1 base, in that order; junction bases with no gene match: 10. This CDR3 contains 17 residues. From germline, CDR1 is SGHAT and CDR2 FQNNGV. CDR3 sequence (DNA): TGTGCCAGCAGCCAACTTAGCGGGAGGTCCCTCCAAGAGACCCAGTACTTC. Translating gives CASSQLSGRSLQETQYF.

The V call is TRBV9, the J call TRBJ2-5; 7 bases are a match to TRBD1. The junction had 3 bases not matched to a gene; V was cut back by 0 bases and J by 1 base. In germline, CDR1 is SGDLS, CDR2 YYNGEE. The CDR3 length is 15 residues. This CDR3 reads CASSVEGTVQETQYF. CDR3 DNA sequence: TGTGCCAGCAGCGTAGAGGGGACAGTCCAAGAGACCCAGTACTTC.

The rearrangement links TRBV29-1 to TRBJ1-2; no definite D call. V dropped 7 bases and J dropped 5 bases, with 11 bases sitting between them. CDR3 size: 11 residues. Germline V CDR1 and CDR2: SQVTM, ANQGSEA. The CDR3 DNA follows: TGCAGCGCGGGATCCGGGTATGGCTACACCTTC. The encoded protein is CSAGSGYGYTF.

The V gene is TRBV19, the J gene TRBJ1-1, with D possibly being TRBD1 (6 bases). The germline gives CDR1 LNHDA, CDR2 SQIVND (reference sequence). The V gene lost 6 bases and the J gene lost 2 bases, with 13 bases spanning the gap. CDR3 size: 14 residues. In DNA form, the CDR3 reads TGTGCCAGTAGCATCGGGGGGCTTAACACTGAAGCTTTCTTT. It encodes CASSIGGLNTEAFF.

This clone was counted between two and nine times. The DNA for the CDR3 is TGTGCCAGCTGGGGACAGGCTATCTCTGGAAACACCATATATTTT. This codes for CASWGQAISGNTIYF. The rearrangement joins TRBV6-6 to TRBJ1-3, with 8 positions matching TRBD1. The CDR3 length is 15 residues. The V segment lost 8 bases and the J segment 0 bases; nucleotides outside the gene matches: 6. Germline CDR1 reads MNHNY; CDR2 reads SVGAGI (reference sequence).

This sequence joins TRBV2 and TRBJ2-7, with a tentative D call TRBD1 (6 bases). Deletions cut 4 bases from V and 2 bases from J, with 12 bases between. Germline V CDR1 and CDR2: SNHLY, FYNNEI. The CDR3 spans 14 residues. The CDR3 here is CASSGQAQTYEQYF. In DNA, the CDR3 is TGTGCCAGCAGTGGACAGGCGCAAACCTACGAGCAGTACTTC. The variable domain in full, with the rest retrieved from reference TRBV2 and TRBJ2-7, is EPEVTQTPSHQVTQMGQEVILRCVPISNHLYFYWYRQILGQKVEFLVSFYNNEISEKSEIFDDQFSVERPDGSNFTLKIRSTKLEDSAMYFCASSGQAQTYEQYFGPGTRLTVT.

This clone was observed a single time. The chain links TRBV6-5 to TRBJ2-5; D remains ambiguous. V lost 0 bases to trimming and J lost 0 bases, with 5 bases between them. The V gene's germline CDR1 is MNHEY and CDR2 SVGAGI. This CDR3 spans 14 amino acids. CDR3 coding DNA: TGTGCCAGCAGTTACTCGAACTACCAAGAGACCCAGTACTTC. Its protein product is CASSYSNYQETQYF.

This clone was recorded once. CDR3: CASSLTSGSEQYF. The CDR3 nucleotides are TGTGCCAGCAGTTTGACTAGCGGGAGCGAGCAGTACTTC. The chain is built from TRBV27 and TRBJ2-7; TRBD2 matches at 12 bases. Germline V lookup: CDR1 MNHEY, CDR2 SMNVEV (reference sequence). The V and J ends lost 3 bases and 6 bases, in that order; junction bases with no gene match: 0. This CDR3 spans 13 amino acids.

The gene calls are TRBV6-5 and TRBJ1-2, with 9 nucleotides matching TRBD1. The germline CDR1 and CDR2 sequences are MNHEY and SVGAGI. The CDR3 totals 15 residues. V dropped 4 bases and J dropped 5; count of bases not matched to a gene: 8. This chain's CDR3 is CASSSVGTGSYGYTF. CDR3 in DNA: TGTGCCAGCAGTTCCGTTGGGACAGGGTCGTATGGCTACACCTTC.

V gene TRBV7-9 combines with J gene TRBJ1-4; D may be TRBD1 (5 bases). The CDR3 runs to 17 residues. Trimming removed 0 bases at V and 8 bases at J, with 19 bases between. Looked up from germline, CDR1 is SEHNR and CDR2 is FQNEAQ (reference sequence). The CDR3 DNA reads as TGTGCCAGCAGCTTAGCATGGTCGGGGGGAGAAGGGGAAAAACTGTTTTTT. This translates into CASSLAWSGGEGEKLFF.

This sequence joins TRBV27 and TRBJ2-7; D gene ambiguous. V shed 3 bases and J shed 2 bases, with 8 bases lying between them. The germline gives CDR1 MNHEY, CDR2 SMNVEV (reference sequence). This CDR3 spans 13 amino acids. The CDR3: CASSFGSPYEQYF. In DNA form, the CDR3 reads TGTGCCAGCAGTTTTGGCTCCCCCTACGAGCAGTACTTC.

The V gene is TRBV4-1, the J gene TRBJ2-3; 9 nucleotides line up with TRBD2. V was clipped by 4 bases and J by 1 base; unmatched bases: 6. This CDR3 spans 16 amino acids. Germline V lookup: CDR1 MGHRA, CDR2 YSYEKL. CDR3 sequence: CASSPLVAGGTDTQYF. CDR3 coding DNA: TGCGCCAGCAGCCCACTGGTAGCGGGAGGCACAGATACGCAGTATTTT.

V and J are TRBV28 and TRBJ2-7, with 9 bases identical to TRBD2. This CDR3 is built from 14 residues. In germline, CDR1 is MDHEN, CDR2 SYDVKM. V lost 7 bases, J lost 2 bases, and 6 bases stayed unmatched. The CDR3: CASNPRGGPYEQYF. For the CDR3, the DNA is TGTGCCAGCAACCCGCGGGGGGGCCCCTACGAGCAGTACTTC.

The V gene is TRBV28, the J gene TRBJ1-5; D ambiguous. V shed 8 bases and J shed 3 bases, with 11 bases lying between them. This CDR3 has 13 residues. Germline values: CDR1 MDHEN, CDR2 SYDVKM. Here the CDR3 reads CASGLQPNQPQHF. In nucleotides, the CDR3 is TGTGCCAGCGGACTTCAACCCAATCAGCCCCAGCATTTT. Using reference TRBV28 and TRBJ1-5 for the parts outside the CDR3, the full variable domain is DVKVTQSSRYLVKRTGEKVFLECVQDMDHENMFWYRQDPGLGLRLIYFSYDVKMKEKGDIPEGYSVSREKKERFSLILESASTNQTSMYLCASGLQPNQPQHFGDGTRLSIL.